A single sample is the source of the 29 T cell receptor beta chains below, sequenced in a study of blood T cell repertoires in COVID-19. Data came from immunoSEQ multiplex PCR; TCRdb stores just in-frame clones and leaves some out. The sample has some 12,000 clones, 90% seen once. The sequenced sample was peripheral blood. These receptors all come from a man between 65 and 85 years old with active COVID-19.

This rearrangement joins TRBV3-1 (or the pseudogene TRBV3-2) to TRBJ2-7; a weak D match, TRBD1 (6 bases). Germline-derived CDR1 and CDR2 are LGHDT and YNNKEL (reference sequence). The ends were cut back, 4 bases at V and 9 bases at J, with 19 bases in the middle. CDR3 length: 14 amino acids. The CDR3 reads CASSRTTGPLGQYF. DNA of the CDR3: TGTGCCAGCAGCCGCACGACAGGCCCCCTGGGGCAGTACTTC.

This clone was counted between two and nine times. The rearrangement uses TRBV4-2 and TRBJ1-5, with a weak D call TRBD1 (6 bases). CDR1 is LGHNA, CDR2 YNFKEQ, per germline. V lost 4 bases to trimming and J lost 0 bases, with 10 bases between them. The CDR3 spans 15 residues. The CDR3 reads CASSLGTPSNQPQHF. The CDR3 region has the DNA TGTGCCAGCAGCCTCGGGACACCTAGCAATCAGCCCCAGCATTTT.

This chain connects TRBV18 to TRBJ1-2; D ambiguous. Germline V lookup: CDR1 KGHSH, CDR2 LQKENI. Trimming cost V 3 bases and J 3 bases, with 8 bases left between them. CDR3 size: 13 residues. The CDR3 nucleotides read TGTGCCAGCTCACCCTCACGGGACTATGGCTACACCTTC. It is translated as CASSPSRDYGYTF.

The chain employs TRBV12-5 and TRBJ2-5; D is ambiguous. The germline V and J ends were trimmed by 6 bases and 3 bases, with 8 bases remaining between them. The CDR3 has 12 residues. Germline assignment: CDR1 LGHNT and CDR2 FRNRAP. CDR3 protein: CASGSLEETQYF. DNA of the CDR3: TGTGCTAGTGGCTCCCTTGAAGAGACCCAGTACTTC.

This rearrangement joins TRBV13 to TRBJ2-2; 7 nucleotides agree with TRBD2. CDR1 and CDR2 from the germline V gene are PRHDT and FYEKMQ (reference sequence). This CDR3 has 14 amino acids. With 4 bases clipped from V and 6 bases from J, the junction kept 5 bases outside the gene matches. The CDR3 loop reads CASSSSRGAGELFF. The CDR3 nucleotides read TGTGCCAGCAGCTCTAGTCGGGGGGCCGGGGAGCTGTTTTTT.

The count of this clone is one. V and J are TRBV7-3 and TRBJ2-7; TRBD1 matches at 8 bases. J gave up 0 bases and V 5 bases, and 6 bases lay outside the gene matches. The germline gives CDR1 SGHTA, CDR2 FQGTGA. CDR3 length equals 15 residues. CDR3 loop: CASSPTGVPSYEQYF. In nucleotides, the CDR3 is TGTGCCAGCAGCCCGACAGGGGTCCCCTCCTACGAGCAGTACTTC.

The rearrangement links TRBV6-5 to TRBJ2-1; a possible D gene is TRBD2 (6 bases). Germline CDR1 is MNHEY and CDR2 is SVGAGI. Trimming left V 6 bases short and J 4 bases short, with 10 bases between. CDR3 length: 13 amino acids. Here the CDR3 reads CASSLGLYNEQFF. DNA for the CDR3: TGTGCCAGCAGCCTTGGACTATACAATGAGCAGTTCTTC.

The chain is built from TRBV5-1 and TRBJ2-3, with 8 bases aligning to TRBD2. With V trimmed by 4 bases and J by 4 bases, 5 bases remained unmatched. CDR3 size: 14 residues. Germline V gene sequence: CDR1 SGHRS, CDR2 YFSETQ. The CDR3 here is CASSPGLVPDTQYF. CDR3 nucleotide sequence: TGCGCCAGCAGCCCGGGACTAGTCCCAGATACGCAGTATTTT.

The J gene is TRBJ2-7, the V gene TRBV30; D possibly corresponds to TRBD2 (5 bases). From germline, CDR1 is GTSNPN and CDR2 SVGIG (reference sequence). V lost 2 bases, J lost 6 bases, and 20 bases lay in between. CDR3 size: 15 residues. The chain's CDR3 is CAWSPSLEYRSEQYF. In DNA, the CDR3 is TGTGCCTGGAGTCCCTCACTAGAATATCGTTCCGAGCAGTACTTC.

The rearrangement joins TRBV2 to TRBJ1-4; D may be TRBD1 (6 bases). In germline, CDR1 is SNHLY, CDR2 FYNNEI. V lost 7 bases, J lost 5 bases, and 17 bases lay in between. The CDR3 is made up of 15 amino acids. The CDR3 is CASTIGQIGNEKLFF. DNA for the CDR3: TGTGCCAGCACCATAGGACAGATCGGGAATGAAAAACTGTTTTTT.

This rearrangement joins TRBV6-1 to TRBJ1-5; 8 nucleotides match TRBD1. There are 15 residues in the CDR3. Germline CDR1 reads MNHNS; CDR2 reads SASEGT. V was clipped by 1 base and J by 6 bases; unmatched bases: 5. The CDR3 coding sequence is TGTGCCAGCAGTGAAGGGGCAGGGGGCGGTCAGCCCCAGCATTTT. It encodes CASSEGAGGGQPQHF.

The V call is TRBV5-1, the J call TRBJ1-1; TRBD1 is a possible D gene (6 bases). The V gene lost 2 bases and the J gene lost 5 bases, with 13 bases spanning the gap. The CDR3 covers 14 residues. The germline V gene has CDR1 SGHRS and CDR2 YFSETQ. CDR3 loop: CASSFGTIGTEAFF. The DNA of the CDR3 is TGCGCCAGCAGCTTCGGGACAATCGGGACTGAAGCTTTCTTT.

V usage is TRBV6-2 or TRBV6-3 and J usage is TRBJ1-5; the match to TRBD1 covers 9 bases. The germline gives CDR1 MNHEY, CDR2 SVGEGT. V dropped 1 base and J dropped 6; count of bases not matched to a gene: 4. The CDR3 extends over 15 amino acids. The CDR3 coding sequence is TGTGCCAGCAGTTACTTGGGACAGGGCATTCAGCCCCAGCATTTT. It translates to CASSYLGQGIQPQHF.

V usage is TRBV19 and J usage is TRBJ1-1; 8 bases match TRBD1. The CDR3 has 15 amino acids. Germline V gives CDR1 LNHDA, CDR2 SQIVND (reference sequence). With 5 bases clipped from V and 4 bases from J, the junction kept 9 bases outside the gene matches. CDR3 sequence: CASSGWTGSGTEAFF. Written as DNA, the CDR3 is TGTGCCAGTAGTGGCTGGACAGGGTCGGGCACTGAAGCTTTCTTT.

This clone was picked up one time. V gene TRBV5-1 combines with J gene TRBJ1-4; tentative D call: TRBD1 (5 bases). CDR1 and CDR2 (germline): SGHRS, YFSETQ. Trimming took 2 bases from V and 6 from J, leaving 11 bases between them. The CDR3 contains 14 residues. CDR3 sequence (DNA): TGCGCCAGCAGCTTTGGGGGGTCGGATGAAAAACTGTTTTTT. Protein: CASSFGGSDEKLFF.

This rearrangement joins TRBV7-8 to TRBJ2-1; D remains unclear. V was pared by 1 base and J by 0 bases, with 7 bases between. This CDR3 has 15 amino acids. Germline loops: CDR1 SGHVS, CDR2 FQNEAQ. The CDR3 here is CASSLEASSYNEQFF. The CDR3 nucleotides read TGTGCCAGCAGCTTAGAGGCTAGCTCCTACAATGAGCAGTTCTTC.

The V and J genes are TRBV11-2 and TRBJ1-1; 9 bases map to TRBD1. The CDR3 runs 14 residues. In germline, CDR1 is SGHAT, CDR2 FQNNGV. Losses at the gene ends were 8 bases for V and 5 bases for J; bases not matched to a gene: 9. The DNA for the CDR3 is TGTGCCAGCGCCTACACAGGGGGCCAAACTGAAGCTTTCTTT. Translating gives CASAYTGGQTEAFF.

The rearrangement links TRBV7-2 to TRBJ2-1; 10 bases map to TRBD2. The CDR3 is made up of 15 amino acids. Germline CDR1 SGHTA, CDR2 FQGNSA. V shed 3 bases and J 6 bases; nucleotides not matched to a gene: 5. The CDR3 protein is CASSFLAGARNEQFF. The CDR3, as DNA: TGTGCCAGCAGCTTCCTAGCGGGAGCGCGCAATGAGCAGTTCTTC.

The chain combines TRBV7-2 with TRBJ1-1, with 7 bases lining up with TRBD1. V gave up 6 bases and J gave up 3 bases; unmatched junction bases: 10. The CDR3 contains 15 residues. Germline V gene lookup returns CDR1 SGHTA and CDR2 FQGNSA. CDR3 in DNA: TGTGCCAGCAGGTCAACTGGGACAGCATACACTGAAGCTTTCTTT. Translation: CASRSTGTAYTEAFF. The complete variable domain, with remaining parts taken from reference TRBV7-2 and TRBJ1-1, reads GAGVSQSPSNKVTEKGKDVELRCDPISGHTALYWYRQSLGQGLEFLIYFQGNSAPDKSGLPSDRFSAERTGGSVSTLTIQRTQQEDSAVYLCASRSTGTAYTEAFFGQGTRLTVV.

The J gene is TRBJ2-1, the V gene TRBV15; D is possibly TRBD2 (6 bases). The V end was cut by 6 bases, the J end by 0 bases, with 6 bases between. CDR1 and CDR2 (germline): LNHNV, YYDKDF (reference sequence). The CDR3 is 13 residues long. CDR3 in DNA: TGTGCCACCAGGGACTACTCCTACAATGAGCAGTTCTTC. It encodes CATRDYSYNEQFF. Filled out from reference TRBV15 and TRBJ2-1, the complete variable domain reads DAMVIQNPRYQVTQFGKPVTLSCSQTLNHNVMYWYQQKSSQAPKLLFHYYDKDFNNEADTPDNFQSRRPNTSFCFLDIRSPGLGDTAMYLCATRDYSYNEQFFGPGTRLTVL.

The J gene is TRBJ1-1, the V gene TRBV4-1; D gene uncertain. CDR1 and CDR2 from the germline V gene are MGHRA and YSYEKL. Trimming left V 4 bases short and J 1 base short, with 7 bases between. The CDR3 has 13 residues. DNA of the CDR3: TGCGCCAGCAGCCCTCCCAGGAACACTGAAGCTTTCTTT. It is translated as CASSPPRNTEAFF.

This chain links TRBV19 with TRBJ1-5; 8 nucleotides line up with TRBD1. V shed 5 bases and J 4 bases; nucleotides not matched to a gene: 19. Germline CDR1 reads LNHDA; CDR2 reads SQIVND (reference sequence). The length of the CDR3 is 19 residues. Written as DNA, the CDR3 is TGTGCCAGTAGTGTTACTCCGGGACAGGCTCTTGGGTCTAATCAGCCCCAGCATTTT. Translating it yields CASSVTPGQALGSNQPQHF.

The rearrangement joins TRBV5-4 to TRBJ2-7, with D perhaps TRBD1 (5 bases). V dropped 6 bases and J dropped 2 bases, with 15 bases sitting between them. The CDR3 loop spans 14 amino acids. Looked up from germline, CDR1 is SGHNT and CDR2 is YYREEE (reference sequence). The CDR3 region is CASTLDRFPYEQYF. The CDR3 DNA follows: TGTGCCAGCACCCTTGACAGATTCCCCTACGAGCAGTACTTC.

The chain joins TRBV18 to TRBJ2-7, with 9 bases aligning to TRBD2. Looked up from germline, CDR1 is KGHSH and CDR2 is LQKENI. The CDR3 runs to 15 residues. J lost 3 bases, V lost 2 bases, and 5 bases had no gene match. In DNA form, the CDR3 reads TGTGCCAGCTCACCAGGGGCTAGCGGGATCTACGAGCAGTACTTC. This gives the protein CASSPGASGIYEQYF.

The gene calls are TRBV5-5 and TRBJ1-5, with D perhaps matching TRBD1 (5 bases). The CDR3 is 16 amino acids. Between the trimmed V and J ends, which lost 1 base and 0 bases, there was a span of 11 bases. Germline V gene data show CDR1 as SGHKS and CDR2 as YYEKEE (reference sequence). CDR3 nucleotide sequence: TGTGCCAGCAGCTTGACGGTCAGGGTTAGCAATCAGCCCCAGCATTTT. Translated, it gives CASSLTVRVSNQPQHF.

This rearrangement joins TRBV7-2 to TRBJ2-2, with TRBD1 matching over 9 bases. CDR3 size: 16 residues. With V trimmed by 5 bases and J by 6 bases, 10 bases remained unmatched. Germline CDR1 and CDR2: SGHTA and FQGNSA. The DNA of the CDR3 is TGTGCCAGCAGCCCAGCTGGGACAGGGTGGGCCGGGGAGCTGTTTTTT. It is translated as CASSPAGTGWAGELFF.

The chain is built from TRBV10-3 and TRBJ2-1, with 9 bases lining up with TRBD2. CDR1 and CDR2 (germline): ENHRY, SYGVKD. The CDR3 is 13 amino acids. Losses at the gene ends were 6 bases for V and 5 bases for J; bases not matched to a gene: 2. CDR3 amino acids: CAIRASGDNEQFF. The CDR3 DNA reads TGTGCCATCAGGGCTAGCGGGGACAATGAGCAGTTCTTC.

The CDR3 nucleotides are TGTGCCAGCGGAGAGCGGGACTTTTACGAGCAGTACTTC. Translation gives CASGERDFYEQYF. The chain combines TRBV27 with TRBJ2-7; TRBD2 matches 7 bases. The CDR3 loop spans 13 amino acids. Germline V lookup: CDR1 MNHEY, CDR2 SMNVEV (reference sequence). Trimming at V came to 8 bases and at J to 4 bases, leaving 8 bases not matched to a gene.

The chain is built from TRBV6-5 and TRBJ1-5; the D is unclear. Germline loops: CDR1 MNHEY, CDR2 SVGAGI. The CDR3 runs to 12 residues. V lost 6 bases, J lost 4 bases, and 7 bases lay in between. CDR3 sequence reads: CASRRDNQPQHF. The CDR3 DNA sequence: TGTGCCAGCAGACGGGATAATCAGCCCCAGCATTTT.